The present entry profiles one TCR beta chain with its context. Other nucleotide sequences from this sample produce the same CDR3. This entry is derived from a study of shared clonotypes between healthy human individuals. The data were produced by immunoSEQ multiplex PCR, yet TCRdb's version contains in-frame clones alone and is incomplete. The sample lists 1.4 million to 1.5 million clones, roughly 96% seen once, with 1.2% in the top ten. V was cut by 2 bases and J by 1 base, with 6 bases left in between. Germline V gene data show CDR1 as SGHNT and CDR2 as YYREEE (reference sequence). This CDR3 is built from 13 residues. Free of recent acute infections or vaccinations, the donors were healthy HIV-negative adults.

This chain joins TRBV5-4 and TRBJ2-5; D is unclear. Sequencing was carried out using naive CD4+ T cells sorted from blood. As for subset: CD45RA+ positively selected. The sequence was collected from a young man in good health. The CDR3 loop reads CASSLRSQETQYF. Written as DNA, the CDR3 is TGTGCCAGCAGCTTAAGGAGCCAAGAGACCCAGTACTTC.